These 29 T cell receptor beta chains originate from one sample sequenced in a study of metastatic and nonmetastatic thyroid tumors. Before thyroid surgery, none of the patients had received any treatment. Using MiXCR, TCRdb re-called clones from the PCR reads. The sample includes approximately 20,000 clones, more than 35% of them seen just once. Sequencing was done on a sample of tumor tissue. These receptors were taken from a female donor with papillary thyroid cancer or a benign thyroid nodule (not recorded which). Some clones in this sample may be carry-over from other donors' samples.

The rearrangement joins TRBV2 to TRBJ2-5, with D unclear. The length of the CDR3 is 14 residues. CDR1 SNHLY and CDR2 FYNNEI come from the germline V gene. Trimming took off 5 bases at V and 0 bases at J, with 10 bases between the two ends. The CDR3 DNA reads as TGTGCCAGCAGTCGGGCCTTGTACCAAGAGACCCAGTACTTC. Its translation: CASSRALYQETQYF.

This clone appeared once. The V and J genes are TRBV20-1 and TRBJ2-7, with TRBD1 matching 10 bases. The CDR3 contains 14 residues. V was pared by 3 bases and J by 6 bases, with 8 bases of the junction left unmatched. Germline V gene sequence: CDR1 DFQATT, CDR2 SNEGSKA (reference sequence). CDR3 sequence: CSARAGQGGTEQYF. The DNA for the CDR3 is TGCAGTGCTAGGGCCGGACAGGGGGGAACCGAGCAGTACTTC.

The chain uses TRBV20-1 and TRBJ2-7; D is possibly TRBD1 (5 bases). V shed 6 bases and J shed 6 bases, with 15 bases lying between them. Germline values: CDR1 DFQATT, CDR2 SNEGSKA (reference sequence). This CDR3 region has 12 residues. The CDR3 loop reads CSALPRTGEQYF. In nucleotides, the CDR3 is TGCAGTGCCCTTCCTAGAACAGGCGAGCAGTACTTC.

This clone has a handful of counts. The rearrangement joins TRBV6-5 to TRBJ2-1; D is ambiguous. V lost 2 bases, J lost 4 bases, and 12 bases lay in between. This CDR3 comprises 15 residues. Germline V gene lookup returns CDR1 MNHEY and CDR2 SVGAGI. The CDR3 region is CASSYRRALYNEQFF. The CDR3, as DNA: TGTGCCAGCAGTTACCGAAGGGCTCTATACAATGAGCAGTTCTTC.

V usage is TRBV6-2 or TRBV6-3 and J usage is TRBJ1-3; TRBD1 agrees at 10 bases. The CDR3 sequence is 16 residues long. Losses at the gene ends were 6 bases for V and 3 bases for J; bases not matched to a gene: 8. Germline values: CDR1 MNHEY, CDR2 SVGEGT. This CDR3 reads CASRYPGQGNGNTIYF. Written as DNA, the CDR3 is TGTGCCAGCAGATACCCGGGACAGGGGAATGGAAACACCATATATTTT.

The rearrangement uses TRBV6-1 and TRBJ2-7; perhaps TRBD2 as D (5 bases). Trimming shortened V by 5 bases and J by 0 bases, and 8 bases separated the two germline ends. This CDR3 is 13 amino acids long. The germline V gene has CDR1 MNHNS and CDR2 SASEGT. The CDR3 loop reads CASSPGDSYEQYF. The CDR3 bases are TGTGCCAGCAGTCCCGGGGACTCCTACGAGCAGTACTTC.

This CDR3 reads CASSSGGGGFNEQFF. CDR3 coding DNA: TGTGCCAGCAGCTCGGGGGGCGGAGGGTTTAATGAGCAGTTCTTC. The chain joins TRBV11-2 to TRBJ2-1, with D possibly matching TRBD2 (7 bases). Germline loops: CDR1 SGHAT, CDR2 FQNNGV. The CDR3 is 15 residues long. V was trimmed by 4 bases and J by 7 bases, leaving 17 bases between them.

In the case of this clone: Mismatch with germline at one junction end may stem from a read error. The chain carries TRBV11-2 and TRBJ1-1; D remains unclear. The V gene's germline CDR1 is SGHAT and CDR2 FQNNGV. This CDR3 is built from 14 residues. The CDR3 reads CAGSLVSRNTEAFF. DNA of the CDR3: TGTGCCGGCAGCTTAGTAAGCAGGAACACTGAAGCTTTCTTT.

In this sample, this clone turned up a few times. The gene calls are TRBV28 and TRBJ2-3, with unresolved D. CDR1 and CDR2 (germline): MDHEN, SYDVKM. Deletions cut 6 bases from V and 2 bases from J, with 15 bases between. The CDR3 is made up of 15 amino acids. The CDR3, as DNA: TGTGCCAGCAGCTCACCCCCGGAGCACACAGATACGCAGTATTTT. This encodes CASSSPPEHTDTQYF.

This rearrangement joins TRBV3-1 to TRBJ2-2; 8 bases align to TRBD2. This CDR3 region has 16 residues. V shed 3 bases, J shed 5 bases, and the junction held 8 bases outside the gene matches. CDR1 and CDR2 (germline): LGHDT, YNNKEL (reference sequence). In DNA, the CDR3 is TGTGCCAGCAGCCAGTTGAGCGGGAGAGGAACCGGGGAGCTGTTTTTT. Its protein product is CASSQLSGRGTGELFF.

The chain joins TRBV2 to TRBJ1-2; D unresolved. The V gene's germline CDR1 is SNHLY and CDR2 FYNNEI. Trimming took 2 bases from V and 13 from J, leaving 8 bases between them. This CDR3 has 10 residues. The CDR3 is CASSELAPTF. DNA of the CDR3: TGTGCCAGCAGTGAATTGGCACCCACCTTC. Full variable domain (missing parts from reference TRBV2 and TRBJ1-2): EPEVTQTPSHQVTQMGQEVILRCVPISNHLYFYWYRQILGQKVEFLVSFYNNEISEKSEIFDDQFSVERPDGSNFTLKIRSTKLEDSAMYFCASSELAPTFGSGTRLTVV.

This clone was counted a few times. The CDR3 DNA reads as TGTGCCATCTCTAGAACCTCGACCACCGGGGAGCTGTTTTTT. Amino acids: CAISRTSTTGELFF. The chain links TRBV12-3 or TRBV12-4 to TRBJ2-2; no reliable D call. V dropped 10 bases and J dropped 4 bases, with 16 bases sitting between them. The CDR3 is made up of 14 amino acids.

The gene calls are TRBV5-1 and TRBJ2-5; TRBD1 matches at 9 bases. The germline gives CDR1 SGHRS, CDR2 YFSETQ. The CDR3 is 15 residues long. After removal of 0 bases from V and 5 bases from J, the junction contained 5 bases not matched to a gene. This CDR3 reads CASSLAGTGTETQYF. As DNA, the CDR3 is TGCGCCAGCAGCTTGGCAGGGACAGGGACGGAGACCCAGTACTTC.

The gene calls are TRBV28 and TRBJ2-1; D is unclear. V lost 6 bases to trimming and J lost 0 bases, with 12 bases between them. The CDR3 loop spans 15 amino acids. CDR1 is MDHEN and CDR2 is SYDVKM in the germline V gene. CDR3 sequence reads: CASRPDPSSYNEQFF. The DNA of the CDR3 is TGTGCCAGCAGGCCCGACCCGAGCTCCTACAATGAGCAGTTCTTC.

This clone showed up just once. CDR3 in DNA: TGTGCCAGCAGCCAATTAACAGGGACCGCGAACACCGGGGAGCTGTTTTTT. This codes for CASSQLTGTANTGELFF. The V and J genes are TRBV4-2 and TRBJ2-2; TRBD1 is a possible D gene (6 bases). This CDR3 is 17 amino acids long. Trimming cost V 2 bases and J 0 bases, with 13 bases left between them. From germline, CDR1 is LGHNA and CDR2 YNFKEQ.

This chain joins TRBV12-3 or TRBV12-4 and TRBJ2-2; 10 bases are a match to TRBD1. The ends lost 6 bases at V and 5 bases at J; junction bases unmatched: 12. This CDR3 is built from 17 residues. CDR3: CASRPRDRGFFTGELFF. For the CDR3, the DNA is TGTGCCAGCAGGCCAAGGGACAGGGGTTTTTTTACCGGGGAGCTGTTTTTT.

V and J are TRBV20-1 and TRBJ1-1; tentative D call: TRBD1 (5 bases). There are 14 residues in the CDR3. Trimming took off 5 bases at V and 1 base at J, with 14 bases between the two ends. CDR1 and CDR2 from the germline V gene are DFQATT and SNEGSKA (reference sequence). CDR3 nucleotides: TGCAGTGCTCACCGGGACCTACGGAACACTGAAGCTTTCTTT. It codes for CSAHRDLRNTEAFF.

V and J are TRBV5-1 and TRBJ1-2; D gene unclear. The germline CDR1 and CDR2 sequences are SGHRS and YFSETQ. Trimming stripped 4 bases from V and 4 bases from J, with 20 bases between. The CDR3 length is 16 residues. The CDR3 bases are TGCGCCAGCAGCGGTACAGCCGTAGGTTTGAGCTATGGCTACACCTTC. Its translation: CASSGTAVGLSYGYTF. Variable domain in full (rest from reference TRBV5-1 and TRBJ1-2): KAGVTQTPRYLIKTRGQQVTLSCSPISGHRSVSWYQQTPGQGLQFLFEYFSETQRNKGNFPGRFSGRQFSNSRSEMNVSTLELGDSALYLCASSGTAVGLSYGYTFGSGTRLTVV.

This clone was observed a few times. CDR3 in amino acids: CASSSEQYF. The DNA for the CDR3 is TGTGCCAGCAGTTCCGAGCAGTACTTC. V usage is TRBV6-5 and J usage is TRBJ2-7; no definite D call. Germline V gene sequence: CDR1 MNHEY, CDR2 SVGAGI. The CDR3 runs 9 residues. V lost 4 bases to trimming and J lost 6 bases, with 1 base between them.

This clone showed up just a few times. V gene TRBV10-3 combines with J gene TRBJ1-2; D ambiguous. The CDR3 spans 13 residues. From germline, CDR1 is ENHRY and CDR2 SYGVKD. V was pared by 2 bases and J by 4 bases, with 8 bases between. The CDR3 DNA sequence: TGTGCCATCAGTGAGACCGGTGGCTATGGCTACACCTTC. Its protein is CAISETGGYGYTF.

This clone was detected once. The CDR3 coding sequence is TGCGCCAGCAGCCAAGTGAAGTTAATCTCTGGAAACACCATATATTTT. Translating gives CASSQVKLISGNTIYF. V usage is TRBV4-1 and J usage is TRBJ1-3; D uncertain. The CDR3 is 16 residues long. Germline loops: CDR1 MGHRA, CDR2 YSYEKL. The V end was cut by 1 base, the J end by 0 bases, with 10 bases between.

This clone was found once. The chain links TRBV5-1 to TRBJ2-7, with 9 bases matching TRBD2. Germline V lookup: CDR1 SGHRS, CDR2 YFSETQ. V shed 4 bases, J shed 5 bases, and the junction held 7 bases outside the gene matches. The CDR3 totals 14 residues. Here the CDR3 reads CASSISGSTHEQYF. For the CDR3, the DNA is TGCGCCAGCAGCATTAGCGGGAGTACCCACGAGCAGTACTTC.

This clone was seen a few times. The chain couples TRBV28 to TRBJ2-7; no clear D. The CDR3 extends over 13 amino acids. The V end was cut by 6 bases, the J end by 3 bases, with 12 bases between. In germline, CDR1 is MDHEN, CDR2 SYDVKM. The CDR3 reads CASSLLRLYEQYF. The CDR3 DNA reads as TGTGCCAGCAGCCTTCTTCGGCTCTACGAGCAGTACTTC.

The genes are TRBV7-9 and TRBJ2-7, with D maybe TRBD1 (6 bases). Germline CDR1 and CDR2: SEHNR and FQNEAQ (reference sequence). V lost 3 bases to trimming and J lost 3 bases, with 9 bases between them. The CDR3 spans 13 residues. The chain's CDR3 is CASSFGQLYEQYF. CDR3 nucleotides: TGTGCCAGCAGCTTCGGACAGCTCTACGAGCAGTACTTC.

The chain carries TRBV11-2 and TRBJ2-2, with D unclear. Trimming cost V 3 bases and J 2 bases, with 7 bases left between them. CDR1 and CDR2 from the germline V gene are SGHAT and FQNNGV. The CDR3 contains 14 residues. The CDR3 loop is CASSFRVNTGELFF. The CDR3 bases are TGTGCCAGCAGCTTCAGAGTCAACACCGGGGAGCTGTTTTTT.

The DNA of the CDR3 is TGTGCCAGCAGTTTAGCGCTGACAGCATTCCCGGAGACCCAGTACTTC. Amino acids: CASSLALTAFPETQYF. The chain is built from TRBV12-3 or TRBV12-4 and TRBJ2-5; possibly TRBD1 for D (5 bases). The CDR3 contains 16 residues. Trimming removed 0 bases from V and 5 bases from J, with 16 bases in between.

The chain carries TRBV6-1 and TRBJ2-2; D is unclear. CDR1 is MNHNS and CDR2 is SASEGT in the germline V gene. V was shortened by 10 bases and J by 0 bases, with 9 bases between the two germline ends. This CDR3 has 13 residues. The CDR3 DNA reads as TGTGCCATTGGCAGAGCGAACACCGGGGAGCTGTTTTTT. It yields the protein CAIGRANTGELFF.

There are many counts of this clone. Other nucleotide sequences from this sample produce the same CDR3. The rearrangement joins TRBV12-3 or TRBV12-4 to TRBJ2-7; D remains unclear. V shed 4 bases and J shed 0 bases, with 7 bases lying between them. The CDR3 consists of 13 residues. The CDR3 region has the DNA TGTGCCAGCAGTTCCTACACCTCCTACGAGCAGTACTTC. This translates into CASSSYTSYEQYF.

The table lists this clone with a few counts. The chain recombines TRBV28 with TRBJ2-2; 10 bases are shared with TRBD2. Germline CDR1 MDHEN, CDR2 SYDVKM. The CDR3 is 16 amino acids. The junction had 6 bases not matched to a gene; V was cut back by 3 bases and J by 5 bases. CDR3 in amino acids: CASSFPSGSRTGELFF. CDR3 nucleotide sequence: TGTGCCAGCAGTTTCCCTAGCGGGAGTCGTACCGGGGAGCTGTTTTTT.